This T cell receptor beta chain was recovered during a study of CD8+CD57+ T cells in acquired aplastic anemia. The V end lost 5 bases, the J end lost 5 bases, and 14 bases lay between the germline ends. CDR3 length equals 14 residues. CDR1 KGHDR and CDR2 SFDVKD come from the germline V gene. Profiling that covered TCR beta VDJ and CDR3 relied on genomic DNA as its template. Each CDR3 protein gets one entry after TCRdb re-called the reads with MiXCR. The sample lists about 190,000 distinct CDR3 sequences, approximately 48% occurring once. Before being chosen for sequencing, patients had shown CD8+CD57+ cell expansion by flow cytometry. None of the patients had been given any therapy when their blood was sampled.

The chain carries TRBV24-1 and TRBJ2-5; D unclear. Material: sorted CD4+, CD8+, or CD8+CD57+ T cells (not recorded which) from PBMCs. The clonotype comes from a human donor with aplastic anemia. CDR3 nucleotide sequence: TGTGCCACCAGTGGGAGTTACCAAGGCGAGACCCAGTACTTC. Its protein is CATSGSYQGETQYF.